The T cell receptor (beta chain) under discussion was sequenced for a study of OX40 agonist ivuxolimab in advanced cancers. Across the whole study: All patients had ivuxolimab intravenously every 2 weeks at 0.01 to 10 mg/kg. Three partial responders included one hepatocellular carcinoma patient and two cutaneous melanoma patients.

This CDR3 has 14 residues. V shed 6 bases and J shed 8 bases, with 17 bases lying between them. From germline, CDR1 is MGHRA and CDR2 YSYEKL. Produced via immunoSEQ multiplex PCR; TCRdb's table is partial and in-frame only. Of tens of thousands of clones detected, more than 75% appear once; the ten largest clones hold more than 9%. General observations from the study: CD4+ and CD8+ T cells in blood underwent clonal expansion by week 6 at 0.1 to 3.0 mg/kg.

Turning to this clone: The target antigen is unknown.

The clonotype was recovered from an adult with an advanced solid tumor such as melanoma, head and neck, liver or kidney cancer. The genes are TRBV4-1 and TRBJ1-5; the D gene is possibly TRBD1 (6 bases). The sequences come from CD4+ or CD8+ T cells sorted from blood, collected in a trial of the OX40 agonist ivuxolimab. CDR3 sequence (DNA): TGCGCCAGCAGTGGAAGGGGGGGTAAGGAGCCCCAGCATTTT. This encodes CASSGRGGKEPQHF.